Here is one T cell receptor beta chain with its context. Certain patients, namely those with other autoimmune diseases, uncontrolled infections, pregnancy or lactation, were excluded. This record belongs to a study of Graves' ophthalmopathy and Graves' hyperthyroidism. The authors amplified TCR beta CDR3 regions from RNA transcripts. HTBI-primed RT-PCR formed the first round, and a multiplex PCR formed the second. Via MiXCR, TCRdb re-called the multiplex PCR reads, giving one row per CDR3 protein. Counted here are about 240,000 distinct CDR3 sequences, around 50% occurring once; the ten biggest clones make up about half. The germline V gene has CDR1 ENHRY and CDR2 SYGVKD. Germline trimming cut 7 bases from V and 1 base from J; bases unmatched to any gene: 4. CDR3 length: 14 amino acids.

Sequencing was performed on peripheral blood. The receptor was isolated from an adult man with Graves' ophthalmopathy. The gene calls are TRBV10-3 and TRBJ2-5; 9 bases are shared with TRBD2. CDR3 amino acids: CAIKETSGQETQYF. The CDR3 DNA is TGTGCCATCAAGGAGACTAGCGGCCAAGAGACCCAGTACTTC.